A selection of T cell receptor beta chains follows, all from one sample in a study of blood T cell repertoires in COVID-19. Here immunoSEQ multiplex PCR was the method, and the copy in TCRdb shows in-frame clones only, minus some. This sample has 100,000 to 120,000 clones, with approximately 70% found just once. Sample: peripheral blood. These receptors came from a woman aged 40 to 55 with acute or convalescent COVID-19. The CDR3 runs from the conserved cysteine through the conserved F or W. Each record gives: D gene, V gene, J gene, clone size, CDR3 DNA, CDR3 protein. A D gene is named only where the DNA matches it firmly. Clone size is not always given. Where it is, it says once, few, many or a class for expanded clones.

D: TRBD1
V: TRBV11-2
J: TRBJ2-5
size: -
DNA: TGTGCCAGCAGCTTAGAAGCCCCCGGGACAGGACGCCAAGAGACCCAGTACTTC
CDR3: CASSLEAPGTGRQETQYF

D: TRBD2
V: TRBV18
J: TRBJ2-3
size: -
DNA: TGTGCCAGCTCACTTTCGACTAGCGGGGCGGGAGATACGCAGTATTTT
CDR3: CASSLSTSGAGDTQYF

D: -
V: TRBV15
J: TRBJ1-4
size: -
DNA: TGTGCCACCAGCAGAGATGGGCAGAAAAATGAAAAACTGTTTTTT
CDR3: CATSRDGQKNEKLFF

D: TRBD1
V: TRBV5-4
J: TRBJ2-1
size: -
DNA: TGTGCCAGTAACCGGGACAGGGGCTACAATGAGCAGTTCTTC
CDR3: CASNRDRGYNEQFF

D: -
V: TRBV7-2
J: TRBJ2-1
size: -
DNA: TGTGCCAGCAGCCGTGAGGCGGGGGCCTTGAGCTCCTACAATGAGCAGTTCTTC
CDR3: CASSREAGALSSYNEQFF

D: TRBD2
V: TRBV6-6
J: TRBJ2-5
size: few
DNA: TGTGCCAGCAGTAGTAGGACTAGCGGGGGAAAAGAGACCCAGTACTTC
CDR3: CASSSRTSGGKETQYF

D: TRBD2
V: TRBV20-1
J: TRBJ2-3
size: few
DNA: TGCAGTGCTAGTGCCCCCGGAGCGGGGGCCCCAGATACGCAGTATTTT
CDR3: CSASAPGAGAPDTQYF

D: TRBD1
V: TRBV5-6
J: TRBJ2-5
size: -
DNA: TGTGCCAGCAGTTCCCTCGGACAGGCGGAATTGGAGACCCAGTACTTC
CDR3: CASSSLGQAELETQYF

D: -
V: TRBV30
J: TRBJ1-3
size: -
DNA: TGTGCCTGGACCCGGTTAGGACAGTCAGGAAACACCATATATTTT
CDR3: CAWTRLGQSGNTIYF

D: -
V: TRBV21-1
J: TRBJ2-3
size: -
DNA: TGTGCCAGCAGCATACAGGACAGGGCTTGTTTCGGCACAGATACGCAGTATTTT
CDR3: CASSIQDRACFGTDTQYF

D: -
V: TRBV6-1
J: TRBJ2-4
size: -
DNA: TGTGCCAGCAGTGAATTCGGGTCCAAAAACATTCAGTACTTC
CDR3: CASSEFGSKNIQYF

D: -
V: TRBV5-1
J: TRBJ2-3
size: -
DNA: TGCGCCAGCAGTATCGAGACTTCTCTCACAGATACGCAGTATTTT
CDR3: CASSIETSLTDTQYF

D: -
V: TRBV24-1
J: TRBJ2-5
size: -
DNA: TGTGCCACCAGTGAACCCCAGGGGTCCCAAGAGACCCAGTACTTC
CDR3: CATSEPQGSQETQYF

D: TRBD1
V: TRBV11-2
J: TRBJ2-5
size: -
DNA: TGTGCCAGCAGCGGGAACAGGGGACACCAAGAGACCCAGTACTTC
CDR3: CASSGNRGHQETQYF

D: -
V: TRBV5-1
J: TRBJ2-6
size: -
DNA: TGCGCCAGCAGTTCGGGGTCCTCTAGCGGGGCCAACGTCCTGACTTTC
CDR3: CASSSGSSSGANVLTF

D: -
V: TRBV2
J: TRBJ1-1
size: -
DNA: TGTGCCAGCCAGTCCAGGGTTATCACTGAAGCTTTCTTT
CDR3: CASQSRVITEAFF

D: -
V: TRBV5-4
J: TRBJ2-5
size: -
DNA: TGTGCCAGCAGCTCGAAACAGAGTACCGGGACCCAGTACTTC
CDR3: CASSSKQSTGTQYF

D: TRBD1
V: TRBV5-1
J: TRBJ1-6
size: -
DNA: TGCGCCAGCAGCTTAGCGACAGGGGGCGAATCACCCCTCCACTTT
CDR3: CASSLATGGESPLHF

D: TRBD2
V: TRBV9
J: TRBJ2-3
size: -
DNA: TGTGCCAGCAGCGTAGGGCTAGCGGGGGGAGGTGATACGCAGTATTTT
CDR3: CASSVGLAGGGDTQYF

D: -
V: TRBV2
J: TRBJ2-5
size: few
DNA: TGTGCCATCGGGGGACGGAGTCAGGGCGAGACCCAGTACTTC
CDR3: CAIGGRSQGETQYF

D: TRBD2
V: TRBV27
J: TRBJ2-5
size: once
DNA: TGTGCCAGCAGTACAATCCTAGCGGGGTTTGAGACCCAGTACTTC
CDR3: CASSTILAGFETQYF

D: TRBD2
V: TRBV10-3
J: TRBJ2-3
size: -
DNA: TGTGCCTCGCGGGAGGGTGGGTTGAGCACAGATACGCAGTATTTT
CDR3: CASREGGLSTDTQYF

D: -
V: TRBV25-1
J: TRBJ1-1
size: -
DNA: TGTGCCAGCAGTGGTGTCGGACAGCTTGAAGCTTTCTTT
CDR3: CASSGVGQLEAFF

D: -
V: TRBV29-1
J: TRBJ1-2
size: -
DNA: TGCAGCGTTGTAAACTCGTACTATGGCTACACCTTC
CDR3: CSVVNSYYGYTF

D: -
V: TRBV4-3
J: TRBJ1-1
size: -
DNA: TGCGCCAGCAGCCAAGTTACAGGGCCGTACACTGAAGCTTTCTTT
CDR3: CASSQVTGPYTEAFF

D: -
V: TRBV11-2
J: TRBJ2-6
size: -
DNA: TGTGCCAGCAGCCCTAGGGGTGGCGGGGCCAACGTCCTGACTTTC
CDR3: CASSPRGGGANVLTF

D: -
V: TRBV14
J: TRBJ2-5
size: -
DNA: TGTGCCAGCAGCCAACCGGGGGGCCCTTCCCAAGAGACCCAGTACTTC
CDR3: CASSQPGGPSQETQYF

D: -
V: TRBV23-1
J: TRBJ2-3
size: -
DNA: TGCGCCAGCAGTCAACCCCGATGGGGCCGACAGAACACAGATACGCAGTATTTT
CDR3: CASSQPRWGRQNTDTQYF

D: TRBD2
V: TRBV9
J: TRBJ2-3
size: -
DNA: TGTGCCAGCAGCGCCGGGGGGACTAGCGGGCTGAGTATCACAGATACGCAGTATTTT
CDR3: CASSAGGTSGLSITDTQYF

D: -
V: TRBV24-1
J: TRBJ1-2
size: -
DNA: TGTGCCACCAGTGATCCCGTTAGCTATGGCTACACCTTC
CDR3: CATSDPVSYGYTF

D: TRBD2
V: TRBV15
J: TRBJ2-1
size: -
DNA: TGTGCCACCAGCAGAGCGGGCCGGGGGGGGCCTAACAATGAGCAGTTCTTC
CDR3: CATSRAGRGGPNNEQFF

D: TRBD1
V: TRBV5-1
J: TRBJ1-2
size: once
DNA: TGCGCCAGCAGCTGGGGGACAGAAAATGGCTACACCTTC
CDR3: CASSWGTENGYTF

D: TRBD1
V: TRBV9
J: TRBJ1-5
size: -
DNA: TGTGCCAGCAGCGTCGGGACAGCTAATCAGCCCCAGCATTTT
CDR3: CASSVGTANQPQHF

D: TRBD2
V: TRBV30
J: TRBJ2-3
size: -
DNA: TGTGCCTGGAGTGTAGGGGTACTAGCGGGGGGGCTTGCAGGCACGCAGTATTTT
CDR3: CAWSVGVLAGGLAGTQYF

D: TRBD2
V: TRBV7-3
J: TRBJ2-3
size: -
DNA: TGTGCCAGCAGCTCCGGACGGGGGGCAGATACGCAGTATTTT
CDR3: CASSSGRGADTQYF

D: -
V: TRBV9
J: TRBJ2-2
size: few
DNA: TGTGCCAGCAGCGCCACAGGACGGATCGTGAACACCGGGGAGCTGTTTTTT
CDR3: CASSATGRIVNTGELFF

D: -
V: TRBV19
J: TRBJ1-5
size: few
DNA: TGTGCCAGTAAAGTGGGCAGCCAGTCCCATCAGCCCCAGCATTTT
CDR3: CASKVGSQSHQPQHF

D: TRBD1
V: TRBV4-1
J: TRBJ2-7
size: -
DNA: TGCGCCAGCAGCGATCCGGGACAGGGGTACGAGCAGTACTTC
CDR3: CASSDPGQGYEQYF

D: TRBD2
V: TRBV10-3
J: TRBJ2-7
size: -
DNA: TGTGCCACCCGGGGCGGGGGTGGGCTCTACGAGCAGTACTTC
CDR3: CATRGGGGLYEQYF

D: TRBD1
V: TRBV6-5
J: TRBJ2-1
size: -
DNA: TGTGCCAGCAGTTACTCGTGGACAGGGGTCAATGAGCAGTTCTTC
CDR3: CASSYSWTGVNEQFF

D: -
V: TRBV4-3
J: TRBJ1-2
size: -
DNA: TGCGCCAGCAGCCAAGTCCGGGGAGATGGCTATGGCTACACCTTC
CDR3: CASSQVRGDGYGYTF

D: -
V: TRBV11-1
J: TRBJ1-2
size: -
DNA: TGTGCCAGCAGCCCCAGCGGTAGCTATGGCTACACCTTC
CDR3: CASSPSGSYGYTF

D: -
V: TRBV5-4
J: TRBJ1-3
size: once
DNA: TGTGCCAGCAGCTTGCAGGCCGGAAACACCATATATTTT
CDR3: CASSLQAGNTIYF

D: -
V: TRBV5-1
J: TRBJ2-5
size: -
DNA: TGCGCCAGCACCACTCTCCCTGGGGGCGGCGAGACCCAGTACTTC
CDR3: CASTTLPGGGETQYF

D: TRBD1
V: TRBV5-1
J: TRBJ2-5
size: -
DNA: TGCGCCAGCAGCTTAGCCGGGACAGGGAGCGGCGAGACCCAGTACTTC
CDR3: CASSLAGTGSGETQYF

D: -
V: TRBV18
J: TRBJ2-6
size: -
DNA: TGTGCCAGCTCACCCTTGACAGGCAGCTCTGGGGCCAACGTCCTGACTTTC
CDR3: CASSPLTGSSGANVLTF

D: TRBD1
V: TRBV5-6
J: TRBJ1-5
size: -
DNA: TGTGCCAGCAGCAAGTGGGACAGGGGGCTCAATCAGCCCCAGCATTTT
CDR3: CASSKWDRGLNQPQHF

D: TRBD2
V: TRBV9
J: TRBJ2-7
size: -
DNA: TGTGCCAGCAGCCCACAGGGACTAGCGGGGGGTTACGAGCAGTACTTC
CDR3: CASSPQGLAGGYEQYF

D: -
V: TRBV6-5
J: TRBJ2-1
size: once
DNA: TGTGCCAGCAGTTACGCCTACCTAAAGGGGTGGAATGAGCAGTTCTTC
CDR3: CASSYAYLKGWNEQFF

D: TRBD1
V: TRBV5-1
J: TRBJ2-7
size: -
DNA: TGCGCCAGCAGCAAGACAGGGGGCTCCTACGAGCAGTACTTC
CDR3: CASSKTGGSYEQYF

D: TRBD1
V: TRBV28
J: TRBJ2-4
size: -
DNA: TGTGCCAGCAGTCAGGGACAGGTACTAGCCAAAAACATTCAGTACTTC
CDR3: CASSQGQVLAKNIQYF